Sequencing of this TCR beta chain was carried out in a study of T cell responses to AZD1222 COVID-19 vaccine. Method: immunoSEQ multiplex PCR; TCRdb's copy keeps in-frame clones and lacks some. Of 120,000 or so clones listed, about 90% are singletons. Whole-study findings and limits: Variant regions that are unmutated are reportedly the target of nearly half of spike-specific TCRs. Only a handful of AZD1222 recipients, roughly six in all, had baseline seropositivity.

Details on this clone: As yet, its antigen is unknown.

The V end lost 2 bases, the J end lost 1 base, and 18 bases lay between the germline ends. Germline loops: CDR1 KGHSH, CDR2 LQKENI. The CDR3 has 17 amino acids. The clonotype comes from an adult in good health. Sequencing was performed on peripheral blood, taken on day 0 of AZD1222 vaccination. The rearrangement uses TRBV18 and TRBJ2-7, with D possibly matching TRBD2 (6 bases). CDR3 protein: CASSPRGLDTVSYEQYF. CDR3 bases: TGTGCCAGCTCACCAAGGGGACTTGACACGGTTTCCTACGAGCAGTACTTC.